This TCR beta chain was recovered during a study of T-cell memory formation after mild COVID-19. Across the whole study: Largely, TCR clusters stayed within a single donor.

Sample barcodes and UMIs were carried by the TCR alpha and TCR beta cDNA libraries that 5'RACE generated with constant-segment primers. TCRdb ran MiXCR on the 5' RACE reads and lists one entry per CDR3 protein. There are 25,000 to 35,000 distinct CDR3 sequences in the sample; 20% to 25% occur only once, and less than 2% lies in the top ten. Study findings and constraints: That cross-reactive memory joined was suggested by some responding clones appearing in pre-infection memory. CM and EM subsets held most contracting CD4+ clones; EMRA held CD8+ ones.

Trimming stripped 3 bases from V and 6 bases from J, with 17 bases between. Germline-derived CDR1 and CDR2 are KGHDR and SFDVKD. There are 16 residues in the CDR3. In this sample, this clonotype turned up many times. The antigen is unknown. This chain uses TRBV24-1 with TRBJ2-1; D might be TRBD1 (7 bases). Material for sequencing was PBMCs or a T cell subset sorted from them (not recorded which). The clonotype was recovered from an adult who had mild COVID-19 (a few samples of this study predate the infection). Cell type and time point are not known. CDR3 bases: TGTGCCACCAGTGATCCGACAGGGTCGGAGGGCAATGAGCAGTTCTTC. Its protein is CATSDPTGSEGNEQFF.